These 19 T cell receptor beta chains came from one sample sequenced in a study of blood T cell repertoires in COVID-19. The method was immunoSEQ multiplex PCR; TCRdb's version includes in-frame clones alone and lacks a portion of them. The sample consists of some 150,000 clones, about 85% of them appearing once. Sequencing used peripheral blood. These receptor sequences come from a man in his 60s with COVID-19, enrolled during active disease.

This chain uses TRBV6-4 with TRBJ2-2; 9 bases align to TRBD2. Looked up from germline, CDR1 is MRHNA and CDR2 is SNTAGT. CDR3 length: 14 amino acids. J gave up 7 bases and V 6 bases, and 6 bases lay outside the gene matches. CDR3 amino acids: CASSPTSGIGELFF. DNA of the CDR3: TGTGCCAGCAGCCCGACTAGCGGAATCGGGGAGCTGTTTTTT.

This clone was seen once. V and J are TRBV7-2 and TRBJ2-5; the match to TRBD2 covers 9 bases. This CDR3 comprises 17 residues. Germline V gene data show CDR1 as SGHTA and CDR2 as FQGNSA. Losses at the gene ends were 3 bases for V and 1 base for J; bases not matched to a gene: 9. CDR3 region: CASSLGLSGGIQETQYF. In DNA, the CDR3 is TGTGCCAGCAGCTTGGGACTCAGCGGGGGGATCCAAGAGACCCAGTACTTC.

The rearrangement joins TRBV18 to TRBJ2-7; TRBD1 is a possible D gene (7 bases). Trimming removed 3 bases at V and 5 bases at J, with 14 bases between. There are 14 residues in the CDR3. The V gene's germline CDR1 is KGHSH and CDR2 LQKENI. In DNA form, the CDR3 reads TGTGCCAGCTCACCCCGGGGCAGGGGGGACGAGCAGTACTTC. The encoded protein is CASSPRGRGDEQYF. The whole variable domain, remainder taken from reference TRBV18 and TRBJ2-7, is NAGVMQNPRHLVRRRGQEARLRCSPMKGHSHVYWYRQLPEEGLKFMVYLQKENIIDESGMPKERFSAEFPKEGPSILRIQQVVRGDSAAYFCASSPRGRGDEQYFGPGTRLTVT.

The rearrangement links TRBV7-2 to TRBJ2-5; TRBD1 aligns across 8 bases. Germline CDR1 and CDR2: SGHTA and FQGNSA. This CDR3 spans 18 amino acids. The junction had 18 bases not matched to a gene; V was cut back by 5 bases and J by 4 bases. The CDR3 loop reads CASSNPGGAGRRGETQYF. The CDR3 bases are TGTGCCAGCAGCAATCCAGGGGGCGCGGGACGAAGAGGAGAGACCCAGTACTTC.

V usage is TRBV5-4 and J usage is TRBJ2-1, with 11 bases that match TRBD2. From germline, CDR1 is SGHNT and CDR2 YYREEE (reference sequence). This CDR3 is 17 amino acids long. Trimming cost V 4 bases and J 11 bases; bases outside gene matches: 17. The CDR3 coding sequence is TGTGCCAGCAGCCCTAAGACTAGCGGGATAGCTACAATGAAGCAGTTCTTC. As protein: CASSPKTSGIATMKQFF.

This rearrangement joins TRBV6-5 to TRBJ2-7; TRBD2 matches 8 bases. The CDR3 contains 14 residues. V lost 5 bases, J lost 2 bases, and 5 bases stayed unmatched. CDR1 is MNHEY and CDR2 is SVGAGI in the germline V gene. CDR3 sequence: CASSRRGGTYEQYF. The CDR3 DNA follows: TGTGCCAGCAGTCGTCGGGGGGGGACCTACGAGCAGTACTTC.

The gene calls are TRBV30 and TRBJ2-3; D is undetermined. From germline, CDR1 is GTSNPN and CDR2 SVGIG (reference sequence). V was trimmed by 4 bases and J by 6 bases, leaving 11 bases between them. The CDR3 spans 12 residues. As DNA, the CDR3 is TGTGCCTGGAACCCGAGAACGGATACGCAGTATTTT. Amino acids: CAWNPRTDTQYF.

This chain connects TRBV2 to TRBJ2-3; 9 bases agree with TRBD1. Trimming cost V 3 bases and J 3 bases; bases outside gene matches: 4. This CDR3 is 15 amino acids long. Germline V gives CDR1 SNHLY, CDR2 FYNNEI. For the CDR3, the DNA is TGTGCCAGCAGTGATGAACAGGGGGCGACAGATACGCAGTATTTT. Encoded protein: CASSDEQGATDTQYF.

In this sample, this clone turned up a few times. CDR3 sequence: CASSRSPGRVRTDTQYF. The CDR3 nucleotides read TGTGCCAGCAGTCGCTCCCCAGGCAGGGTTAGGACAGATACGCAGTATTTT. This rearrangement joins TRBV6-6 to TRBJ2-3; weak D call: TRBD1 (5 bases). The CDR3 extends over 17 amino acids. Deletions cut 5 bases from V and 3 bases from J, with 21 bases between. Germline CDR1 and CDR2: MNHNY and SVGAGI (reference sequence).

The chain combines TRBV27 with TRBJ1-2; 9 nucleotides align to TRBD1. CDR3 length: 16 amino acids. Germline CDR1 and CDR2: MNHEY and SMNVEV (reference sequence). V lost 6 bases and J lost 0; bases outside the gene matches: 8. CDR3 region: CASSQDRGYSNYGYTF. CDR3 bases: TGTGCCAGCAGCCAGGACAGGGGTTATTCTAACTATGGCTACACCTTC.

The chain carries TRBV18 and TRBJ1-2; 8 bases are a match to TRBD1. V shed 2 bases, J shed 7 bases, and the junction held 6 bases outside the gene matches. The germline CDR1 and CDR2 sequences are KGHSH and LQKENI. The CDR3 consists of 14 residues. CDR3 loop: CASSPDRGAAGYTF. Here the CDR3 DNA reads TGTGCCAGCTCACCAGACAGGGGAGCCGCTGGCTACACCTTC.

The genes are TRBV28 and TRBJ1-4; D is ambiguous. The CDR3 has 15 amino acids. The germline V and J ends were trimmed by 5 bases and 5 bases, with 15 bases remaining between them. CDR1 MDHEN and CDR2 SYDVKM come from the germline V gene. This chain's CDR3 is CASSTPRGGNEKLFF. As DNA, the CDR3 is TGTGCCAGCAGTACCCCCCGGGGTGGCAATGAAAAACTGTTTTTT.

This chain's CDR3 is CASSEASISGNTIYF. The CDR3, as DNA: TGTGCCAGCAGTGAAGCGTCCATCTCTGGAAACACCATATATTTT. The chain joins TRBV6-1 to TRBJ1-3; unclear D gene. The CDR3 spans 15 residues. Germline V lookup: CDR1 MNHNS, CDR2 SASEGT. V lost 0 bases, J lost 0 bases, and 6 bases lay in between.

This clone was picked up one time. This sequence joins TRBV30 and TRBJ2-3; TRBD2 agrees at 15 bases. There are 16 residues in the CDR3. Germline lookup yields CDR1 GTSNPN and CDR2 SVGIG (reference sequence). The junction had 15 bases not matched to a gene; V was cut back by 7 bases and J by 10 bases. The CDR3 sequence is CALKSTGTSGGRAQYF. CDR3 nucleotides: TGTGCCTTGAAATCGACCGGGACTAGCGGGGGGCGGGCGCAGTATTTT.

CDR3 bases: TGTGCCAGCTCACCAGTAGGGGGAAACATGAACACTGAAGCTTTCTTT. Translating it yields CASSPVGGNMNTEAFF. The rearrangement links TRBV18 to TRBJ1-1, with D maybe TRBD1 (6 bases). The CDR3 consists of 16 residues. V lost 2 bases to trimming and J lost 0 bases, with 13 bases between them. Per germline, CDR1 KGHSH and CDR2 LQKENI.

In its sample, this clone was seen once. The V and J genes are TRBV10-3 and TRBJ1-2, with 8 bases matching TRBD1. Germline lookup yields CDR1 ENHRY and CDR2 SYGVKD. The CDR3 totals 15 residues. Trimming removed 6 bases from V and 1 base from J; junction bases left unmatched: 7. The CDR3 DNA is TGTGCCATCAGGGGGACAGGAACCCGTAACTATGGCTACACCTTC. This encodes CAIRGTGTRNYGYTF.

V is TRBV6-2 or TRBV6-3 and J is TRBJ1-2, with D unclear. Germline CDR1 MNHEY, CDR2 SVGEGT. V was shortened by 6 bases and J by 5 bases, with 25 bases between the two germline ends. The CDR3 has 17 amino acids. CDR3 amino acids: CASSTDSTDGRGYGYTF. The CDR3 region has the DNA TGTGCCAGCAGCACCGACTCAACAGACGGGAGAGGGTATGGCTACACCTTC.

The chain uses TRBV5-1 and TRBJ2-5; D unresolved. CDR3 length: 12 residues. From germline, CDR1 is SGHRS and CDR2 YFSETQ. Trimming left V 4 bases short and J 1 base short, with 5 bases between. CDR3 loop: CASSASQETQYF. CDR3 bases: TGCGCCAGCAGCGCGAGCCAAGAGACCCAGTACTTC.

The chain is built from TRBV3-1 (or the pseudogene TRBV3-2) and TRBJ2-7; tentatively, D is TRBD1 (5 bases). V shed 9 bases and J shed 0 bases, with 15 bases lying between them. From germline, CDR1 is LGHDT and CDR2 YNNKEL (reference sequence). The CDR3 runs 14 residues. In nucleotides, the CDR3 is TGTGCCAGTTCGGACACTATGACCTCCTACGAGCAGTACTTC. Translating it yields CASSDTMTSYEQYF.